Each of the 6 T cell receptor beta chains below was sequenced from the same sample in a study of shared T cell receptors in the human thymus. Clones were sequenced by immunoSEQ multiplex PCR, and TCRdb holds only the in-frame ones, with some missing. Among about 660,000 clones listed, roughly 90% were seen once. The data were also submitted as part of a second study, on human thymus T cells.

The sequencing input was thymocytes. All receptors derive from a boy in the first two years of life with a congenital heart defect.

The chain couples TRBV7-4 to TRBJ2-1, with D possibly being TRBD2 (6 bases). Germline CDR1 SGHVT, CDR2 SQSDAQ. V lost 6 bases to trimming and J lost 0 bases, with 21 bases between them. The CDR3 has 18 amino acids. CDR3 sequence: CASRCHSGTGSSYNEQFF. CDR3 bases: TGTGCCAGCAGATGTCACTCCGGGACTGGAAGCTCCTACAATGAGCAGTTCTTC.

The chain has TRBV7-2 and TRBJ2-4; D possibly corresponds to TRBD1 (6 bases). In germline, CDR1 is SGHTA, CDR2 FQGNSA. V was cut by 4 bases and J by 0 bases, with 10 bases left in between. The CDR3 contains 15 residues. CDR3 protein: CASSSQTGAKNIQYF. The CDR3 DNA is TGTGCCAGCAGCTCCCAGACAGGAGCCAAAAACATTCAGTACTTC.

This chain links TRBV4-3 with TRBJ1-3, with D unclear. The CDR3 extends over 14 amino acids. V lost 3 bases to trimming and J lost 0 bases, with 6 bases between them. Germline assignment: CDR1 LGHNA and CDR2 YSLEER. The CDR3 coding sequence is TGCGCCAGCAGCCAGCTACGCTCTGGAAACACCATATATTTT. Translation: CASSQLRSGNTIYF.

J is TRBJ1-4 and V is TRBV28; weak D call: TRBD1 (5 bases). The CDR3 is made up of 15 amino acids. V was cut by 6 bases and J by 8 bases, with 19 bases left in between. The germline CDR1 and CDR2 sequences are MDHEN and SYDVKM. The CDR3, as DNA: TGTGCCAGCAGAGCTGACAGTAGATGTGACGAAAAACTGTTTTTT. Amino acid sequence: CASRADSRCDEKLFF.

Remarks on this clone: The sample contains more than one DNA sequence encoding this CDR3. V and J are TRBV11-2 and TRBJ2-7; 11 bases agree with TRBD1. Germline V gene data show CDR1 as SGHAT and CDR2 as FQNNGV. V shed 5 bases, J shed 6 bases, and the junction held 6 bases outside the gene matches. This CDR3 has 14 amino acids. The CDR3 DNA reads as TGTGCCAGCAGCCCCGGACAGGGGGCGGGCGAGCAGTACTTC. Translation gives CASSPGQGAGEQYF. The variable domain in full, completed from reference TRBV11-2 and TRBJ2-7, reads EAGVAQSPRYKIIEKRQSVAFWCNPISGHATLYWYQQILGQGPKLLIQFQNNGVVDDSQLPKDRFSAERLKGVDSTLKIQPAKLEDSAVYLCASSPGQGAGEQYFGPGTRLTVT.

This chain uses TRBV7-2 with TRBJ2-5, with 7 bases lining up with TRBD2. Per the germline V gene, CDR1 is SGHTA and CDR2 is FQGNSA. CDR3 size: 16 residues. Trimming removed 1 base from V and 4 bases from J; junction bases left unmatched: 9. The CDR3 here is CASSLVSPRGRETQYF. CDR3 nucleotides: TGTGCCAGCAGCTTAGTCTCCCCCCGCGGGAGAGAGACCCAGTACTTC.